Listed below are T cell receptor beta chains from one sample, sequenced in a study of T cell responses to AZD1222 COVID-19 vaccine. The protocol was immunoSEQ multiplex PCR, while the TCRdb copy is restricted to in-frame clones and leaves out a portion. The sample includes roughly 95,000 clones, 80% to 95% of them seen just once. The material sequenced was peripheral blood, taken 28 days after the second AZD1222 dose. These TCRs come from an adult who received the AZD1222 COVID-19 vaccine. Each CDR3 is given with its conserved first and last residue. The order of the fields is D gene, V gene, clone size, J gene, CDR3 DNA, CDR3 protein. A D gene is named only where the DNA matches it firmly. The listing skips clone size in some rows; elsewhere it reads once, few, many or a size class.

d_call: TRBD2; v_call: TRBV15; clone_size: .; j_call: TRBJ2-5; cdr3_nt: TGTGCCACCAGCAGAGATCGAAGGGAGGGGACCCAGTACTTC; cdr3_aa: CATSRDRREGTQYF
d_call: TRBD2; v_call: TRBV18; clone_size: .; j_call: TRBJ2-5; cdr3_nt: TGTGCCAGCTCAGAGGGACTAGGCCAAGAGACCCAGTACTTC; cdr3_aa: CASSEGLGQETQYF
d_call: TRBD1; v_call: TRBV6-5; clone_size: .; j_call: TRBJ1-1; cdr3_nt: TGTGCCAGCAGTACCAGGACAGGACCTATTGAAGCTTTCTTT; cdr3_aa: CASSTRTGPIEAFF
d_call: .; v_call: TRBV30; clone_size: .; j_call: TRBJ1-2; cdr3_nt: TGTGCCTGGAATGTGCAGAGTTATGGCTACACCTTC; cdr3_aa: CAWNVQSYGYTF
d_call: TRBD1; v_call: TRBV27; clone_size: .; j_call: TRBJ1-1; cdr3_nt: TGTGCCAGCAGTTTGGCATTCAGGGGGAGGTTCGAGGACACTGAAGCTTTCTTT; cdr3_aa: CASSLAFRGRFEDTEAFF
d_call: .; v_call: TRBV3-1/TRBV3-2; clone_size: .; j_call: TRBJ1-4; cdr3_nt: TGTGCCAGCAGCCAAGCTTCAACAGGGAGTGAAAAACTGTTTTTT; cdr3_aa: CASSQASTGSEKLFF
d_call: TRBD2; v_call: TRBV4-2; clone_size: .; j_call: TRBJ2-5; cdr3_nt: TGTGCCAGCAGCCACGATGGACTAGCGGGGGATCAAGAGACCCAGTACTTC; cdr3_aa: CASSHDGLAGDQETQYF
d_call: .; v_call: TRBV19; clone_size: once; j_call: TRBJ1-5; cdr3_nt: TGTGCCAGTACCCGCTTAAGAGTTTCCGGGACGACTAGCAATCAGCCCCAGCATTTT; cdr3_aa: CASTRLRVSGTTSNQPQHF
d_call: .; v_call: TRBV5-8; clone_size: .; j_call: TRBJ1-2; cdr3_nt: TGTGCCAGCAGCTCTGCAGGGGATTTCGCTCGCTACACCTTC; cdr3_aa: CASSSAGDFARYTF
d_call: TRBD2; v_call: TRBV5-1; clone_size: .; j_call: TRBJ2-1; cdr3_nt: TGCGCCAGCAGCCCTGGGACTAGCGGGGAGAATGAGCAGTTCTTC; cdr3_aa: CASSPGTSGENEQFF
d_call: .; v_call: TRBV7-8; clone_size: .; j_call: TRBJ1-1; cdr3_nt: TGTGCCAGCAGCTTAGTCGCTGGTGTCAGGTTGGGAACTGAAGCTTTCTTT; cdr3_aa: CASSLVAGVRLGTEAFF
d_call: TRBD2; v_call: TRBV11-2; clone_size: .; j_call: TRBJ2-3; cdr3_nt: TGTGCCAGCAGCTTAGTCGGTTCCGGACTAGTGACAGATACGCAGTATTTT; cdr3_aa: CASSLVGSGLVTDTQYF
d_call: TRBD1; v_call: TRBV5-1; clone_size: .; j_call: TRBJ2-7; cdr3_nt: TGCGCCAGCAGCGGACAGGGGTCGGGACCCTACGAGCAGTACTTC; cdr3_aa: CASSGQGSGPYEQYF
d_call: TRBD2; v_call: TRBV6-6; clone_size: .; j_call: TRBJ2-1; cdr3_nt: TGTGCCACCCGGACTAGCGGGGGGGCGTCTTACAATGAGCAGTTCTTC; cdr3_aa: CATRTSGGASYNEQFF
d_call: .; v_call: TRBV7-9; clone_size: .; j_call: TRBJ1-5; cdr3_nt: TGTGCCAGCAGCTTACATCCGGACCTTGGCGAGCCCCAGCATTTT; cdr3_aa: CASSLHPDLGEPQHF
d_call: .; v_call: TRBV11-2; clone_size: .; j_call: TRBJ1-2; cdr3_nt: TGTGCCAGCTCTCGACAGACTTCCTATGGCTACACCTTC; cdr3_aa: CASSRQTSYGYTF
d_call: TRBD1; v_call: TRBV19; clone_size: .; j_call: TRBJ1-1; cdr3_nt: TGTGCCAGCCGTGGGGGGCAGGGGGCGAACACTGAAGCTTTCTTT; cdr3_aa: CASRGGQGANTEAFF
d_call: .; v_call: TRBV9; clone_size: once; j_call: TRBJ1-4; cdr3_nt: TGTGCCAGCAGCGTAGGGGGGGCGGAGTATGAAAAACTGTTTTTT; cdr3_aa: CASSVGGAEYEKLFF
d_call: TRBD2; v_call: TRBV19; clone_size: few; j_call: TRBJ2-7; cdr3_nt: TGTGCCACCTCCCCGGGGGGAAAGGCCTACGAGCAGTACTTC; cdr3_aa: CATSPGGKAYEQYF
d_call: .; v_call: TRBV19; clone_size: .; j_call: TRBJ2-5; cdr3_nt: TGTGCCAGTAGTCAAAGCCCCGACTTGAGGGAGACCCAGTACTTC; cdr3_aa: CASSQSPDLRETQYF
d_call: .; v_call: TRBV7-8; clone_size: .; j_call: TRBJ2-3; cdr3_nt: TGTGCCAGCAGCTTAGAAGGGGCTAGCACAGATACGCAGTATTTT; cdr3_aa: CASSLEGASTDTQYF
d_call: .; v_call: TRBV28; clone_size: .; j_call: TRBJ1-6; cdr3_nt: TGTGCCAGCAACCGTGGGACCTACGATTCACCCCTCCACTTT; cdr3_aa: CASNRGTYDSPLHF
d_call: .; v_call: TRBV7-6; clone_size: .; j_call: TRBJ2-5; cdr3_nt: TGTGCCAGCAGCTCCAACCCTTTTTCCCAAACGGAGACCCAGTACTTC; cdr3_aa: CASSSNPFSQTETQYF